These 15 T cell receptor beta chains came from one sample sequenced in a study of PD-L1 blockade in urothelial cancer. Time point reported: pretreatment peripheral blood. This table comes from immunoSEQ multiplex PCR, and its TCRdb copy is limited to in-frame clones, with some not included. The data hold tens of thousands of clones, with 75% to 90% observed a single time. This material consisted of PBMCs, taken around atezolizumab (anti-PD-L1) treatment. The origin of the receptors is a man aged 65-85 years with urothelial cancer.

This chain links TRBV19 with TRBJ2-2, with D possibly matching TRBD1 (5 bases). In germline, CDR1 is LNHDA, CDR2 SQIVND (reference sequence). Deletions cut 7 bases from V and 4 bases from J, with 16 bases between. This CDR3 is 15 amino acids long. CDR3 DNA: TGTGCCAGTACTCCAACGGACACGTCCACCGGGGAGCTGTTTTTT. Translated: CASTPTDTSTGELFF.

This rearrangement joins TRBV5-4 to TRBJ2-5; D remains unclear. Germline assignment: CDR1 SGHNT and CDR2 YYREEE (reference sequence). The V end was cut by 0 bases, the J end by 5 bases, with 8 bases between. The CDR3 loop spans 13 amino acids. In nucleotides, the CDR3 is TGTGCCAGCAGCTTGGGGTCAGGCGAGACCCAGTACTTC. It specifies CASSLGSGETQYF.

This clone appeared a few times. The chain recombines TRBV7-2 with TRBJ2-7, with TRBD2 matching 16 bases. V dropped 5 bases and J dropped 9; count of bases not matched to a gene: 10. The CDR3 loop spans 16 amino acids. Per germline, CDR1 SGHTA and CDR2 FQGNSA. CDR3 DNA: TGTGCCAGCAGCCCATGGGGGACTAGCGGGAGGGAATCGCAGTACTTC. Amino acids: CASSPWGTSGRESQYF.

V is TRBV10-3 and J is TRBJ2-7, with 7 bases fitting TRBD1. The junction had 1 base not matched to a gene; V was cut back by 0 bases and J by 2 bases. This CDR3 has 14 amino acids. Germline V lookup: CDR1 ENHRY, CDR2 SYGVKD. The CDR3 nucleotides read TGTGCCATCAGTGAGTCAACAGGGGCCTACGAGCAGTACTTC. The encoded protein is CAISESTGAYEQYF.

This clone was counted between two and nine times. CDR3 in amino acids: CASSPLLSGSYEQYF. CDR3 bases: TGTGCCAGCAGCCCTCTCCTTTCGGGAAGCTACGAGCAGTACTTC. The rearrangement links TRBV5-5 to TRBJ2-7; D is perhaps TRBD2 (5 bases). Trimming left V 4 bases short and J 3 bases short, with 17 bases between. There are 15 residues in the CDR3. The germline CDR1 and CDR2 sequences are SGHKS and YYEKEE (reference sequence).

The chain links TRBV7-3 to TRBJ1-1; D remains unclear. Looked up from germline, CDR1 is SGHTA and CDR2 is FQGTGA. This CDR3 has 14 residues. Trimming removed 1 base at V and 1 base at J, with 7 bases between. The CDR3 reads CASSLSGQNTEAFF. For the CDR3, the DNA is TGTGCCAGCAGCTTAAGCGGGCAGAACACTGAAGCTTTCTTT.

The rearrangement joins TRBV2 to TRBJ1-2, with a weak D call TRBD1 (5 bases). V lost 11 bases, J lost 6 bases, and 22 bases lay in between. The CDR3 consists of 14 residues. From germline, CDR1 is SNHLY and CDR2 FYNNEI. In DNA form, the CDR3 reads TGTGCCCCTGAACACAGGAGAGAAGTGGATGGCTACACCTTC. Translation: CAPEHRREVDGYTF.

The V gene is TRBV11-3, the J gene TRBJ1-1; D is perhaps TRBD1 (5 bases). Germline CDR1 SGHNT, CDR2 YENEEA. The CDR3 has 13 residues. The germline V and J ends were trimmed by 3 bases and 1 base, with 6 bases remaining between them. The CDR3 reads CASSFDRNTEAFF. CDR3 DNA: TGTGCCAGCAGCTTTGACAGGAACACTGAAGCTTTCTTT.

This clone appeared a few times. This chain links TRBV6-1 with TRBJ2-7; 10 bases match TRBD1. Germline-derived CDR1 and CDR2 are MNHNS and SASEGT. The CDR3 is 13 amino acids. Germline trimming cut 10 bases from V and 5 bases from J; bases unmatched to any gene: 8. The CDR3 region is CATADRGLDEQYF. CDR3 nucleotides: TGTGCCACCGCAGACAGGGGGCTCGACGAGCAGTACTTC.

The chain couples TRBV2 to TRBJ2-3; D is perhaps TRBD2 (7 bases). Germline CDR1 is SNHLY and CDR2 is FYNNEI. The germline V and J ends were trimmed by 4 bases and 0 bases, with 20 bases remaining between them. The CDR3 has 18 amino acids. CDR3 in DNA: TGTGCCAGCAGTGCGGGGTTCCTTGGGGGGGCTAGCACAGATACGCAGTATTTT. Amino acids: CASSAGFLGGASTDTQYF.

The chain combines TRBV21-1 with TRBJ2-7; the table's D call of TRBD1 was not tested on the DNA. TRBV21-1 is a pseudogene segment. The CDR3 consists of 13 residues. The CDR3 nucleotides are TGTGCCAGCAGCAAGAAGACACCCTCAGAGCAGTACTTC. The encoded protein is CASSKKTPSEQYF.

V and J are TRBV6-1 and TRBJ2-5; possible D gene TRBD2, 5 bases. In germline, CDR1 is MNHNS, CDR2 SASEGT. The CDR3 is made up of 13 amino acids. Trimming left V 1 base short and J 11 bases short, with 14 bases between. The CDR3 spells CASSEEPGIGQYF. DNA for the CDR3: TGTGCCAGCAGTGAAGAACCGGGAATAGGGCAGTACTTC.

V gene TRBV2 combines with J gene TRBJ1-2, with D hard to call. V lost 7 bases and J lost 4, with 16 bases in between. CDR3 length: 14 residues. Germline V lookup: CDR1 SNHLY, CDR2 FYNNEI. The CDR3 is CASTEDGDLYGYTF. For the CDR3, the DNA is TGTGCCAGCACTGAGGACGGGGATCTCTATGGCTACACCTTC.

The CDR3 region is CASSLGRAGDTQYF. CDR3 in DNA: TGCGCCAGCAGCTTGGGACGGGCGGGGGATACGCAGTATTTT. V usage is TRBV5-1 and J usage is TRBJ2-3, with D possibly matching TRBD2 (6 bases). The germline V gene encodes CDR1 SGHRS and CDR2 YFSETQ. V was trimmed by 0 bases and J by 6 bases, leaving 11 bases between them. This CDR3 spans 14 amino acids.

Details on this clone: A read error may produce the germline difference seen at one junction end. This rearrangement joins TRBV7-2 to TRBJ2-1, with 12 bases aligning to TRBD2. Germline CDR1 reads SGHTA; CDR2 reads FQGNSA. The CDR3 is 14 amino acids. This CDR3 reads CASSLAGGVDEQFF. In DNA, the CDR3 is TGTGCCAGCAGCCTAGCGGGAGGGGTAGATGAGCAGTTCTTC.